Reported below is one TCR beta chain. This CDR3 is 11 amino acids long. Germline V gene lookup returns CDR1 SGHDN and CDR2 FVKESK. V lost 4 bases to trimming and J lost 8 bases, with 6 bases between them. Libraries were prepared by immunoSEQ multiplex PCR; TCRdb keeps only in-frame clonotypes and omits some of them. Of 60,000 to 65,000 clones in the sample, approximately 82% are singletons; the top ten hold about 20%. Healthy donors had no documented immune events, such as infections, while sampled. The data were obtained in a study of identifying expanded T cells in peripheral blood. The receptor's source is a person aged 18 to 75 in good health. The chain carries TRBV14 and TRBJ2-1, with D unresolved. Sequencing was done on a sample of blood. The CDR3 DNA reads as TGTGCCAGCAGCCGTAGGGATGAGCAGTTCTTC. It codes for CASSRRDEQFF.